This T cell receptor beta chain was recorded in a study of beta chain features in type 1 diabetes. V was pared by 4 bases and J by 5 bases, with 9 bases between. This CDR3 has 13 residues. Looked up from germline, CDR1 is SGHTA and CDR2 is FQGNSA. Expressed TCRB transcripts were sequenced because the entire RNA isolate underwent reverse transcription. Profiled with immunoSEQ multiplex PCR; TCRdb holds only in-frame clones, not every one. The sample yields some 400,000 clones, approximately 15% seen once. This clone occurred a few times. This chain links TRBV7-2 with TRBJ1-5; D is ambiguous. The sequenced sample was naive CD4+ T cells from blood. This TCR came from a woman aged 18-30 years in good health. CDR3 DNA sequence: TGTGCCAGCAGCTCCTATCCGGATCAGCCCCAGCATTTT. Protein product: CASSSYPDQPQHF.